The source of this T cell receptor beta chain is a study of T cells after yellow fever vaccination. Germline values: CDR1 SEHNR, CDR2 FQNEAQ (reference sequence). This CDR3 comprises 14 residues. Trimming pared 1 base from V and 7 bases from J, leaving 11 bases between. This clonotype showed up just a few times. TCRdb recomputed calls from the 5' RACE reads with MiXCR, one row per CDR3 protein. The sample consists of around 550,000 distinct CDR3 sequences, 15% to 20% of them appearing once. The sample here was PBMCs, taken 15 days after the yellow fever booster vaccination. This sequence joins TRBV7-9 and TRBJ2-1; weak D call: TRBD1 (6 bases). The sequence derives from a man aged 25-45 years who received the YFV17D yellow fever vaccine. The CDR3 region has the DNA TGTGCCAGCAGCTTAGTCCCAGGGGTAAATGAGCAGTTCTTC. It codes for CASSLVPGVNEQFF. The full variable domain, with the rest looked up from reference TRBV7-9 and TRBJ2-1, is DTGVSQNPRHKITKRGQNVTFRCDPISEHNRLYWYRQTLGQGPEFLTYFQNEAQLEKSRLLSDRFSAERPKGSFSTLEIQRTEQGDSAMYLCASSLVPGVNEQFFGPGTRLTVL.